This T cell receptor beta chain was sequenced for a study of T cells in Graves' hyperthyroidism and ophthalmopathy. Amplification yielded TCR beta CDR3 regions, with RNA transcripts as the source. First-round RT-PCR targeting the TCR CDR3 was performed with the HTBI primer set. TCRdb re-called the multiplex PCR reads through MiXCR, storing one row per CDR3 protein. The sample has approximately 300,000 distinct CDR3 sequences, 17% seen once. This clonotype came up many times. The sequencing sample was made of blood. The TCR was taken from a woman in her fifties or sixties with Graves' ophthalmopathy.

CDR3 nucleotides: TGTGCCAGCAGTGTCGTGGGGGGCTGGGGCACTGAAGCTTTCTTT. Encoded protein: CASSVVGGWGTEAFF. The V call is TRBV6-1, the J call TRBJ1-1; possible D gene TRBD1, 6 bases. Germline CDR1 MNHNS, CDR2 SASEGT. This CDR3 spans 15 amino acids. The V and J ends lost 4 bases and 4 bases respectively, with 16 bases between them.